A single sample gave rise to the 22 T cell receptor beta chains below, sequenced in a study of cytomegalovirus exposure and HLA in healthy donors. Clones were read by immunoSEQ multiplex PCR, and TCRdb kept only the in-frame ones, dropping some. The sample carries over 85,000 clones, about 95% recorded once. What was sequenced was PBMCs. The receptors were gathered from a young woman in good health and CMV-seronegative.

The chain is built from TRBV19 and TRBJ2-5; TRBD1 matches at 10 bases. Germline V CDR1 and CDR2: LNHDA, SQIVND (reference sequence). The V gene end was trimmed by 7 bases and the J gene end by 5 bases; junction bases not matched to a gene: 16. The CDR3 contains 17 residues. CDR3 protein: CASTRTGGRGMLETQYF. The CDR3 DNA follows: TGTGCCAGTACACGGACAGGGGGTAGGGGAATGCTGGAGACCCAGTACTTC.

CDR3 sequence: CASSQDSSTTDTQYF. CDR3 sequence (DNA): TGCGCCAGCAGCCAAGATAGTAGTACCACAGATACGCAGTATTTT. The chain recombines TRBV4-1 with TRBJ2-3, with D unresolved. The CDR3 loop spans 15 amino acids. Germline-derived CDR1 and CDR2 are MGHRA and YSYEKL. V lost 0 bases to trimming and J lost 2 bases, with 9 bases between them.

J is TRBJ1-2 and V is TRBV7-9; tentatively, D is TRBD1 (6 bases). This CDR3 has 14 residues. The V end was cut by 1 base, the J end by 4 bases, with 10 bases between. The V gene's germline CDR1 is SEHNR and CDR2 FQNEAQ (reference sequence). CDR3 in amino acids: CASSLDGGAYGYTF. The CDR3, as DNA: TGTGCCAGCAGCTTAGATGGGGGGGCCTATGGCTACACCTTC.

The chain recombines TRBV6-1 with TRBJ2-1; 12 bases are a match to TRBD2. Germline-derived CDR1 and CDR2 are MNHNS and SASEGT. Unmatched junction bases numbered 8, after V lost 7 bases and J lost 7 bases. This CDR3 region has 15 residues. CDR3 nucleotide sequence: TGTGCCAGCATTCCGACTAGCGGGAGTTCAAATGAGCAGTTCTTC. This encodes CASIPTSGSSNEQFF.

The chain carries TRBV2 and TRBJ1-1; a weak D match, TRBD1 (5 bases). CDR3 length: 15 amino acids. Trimming shortened V by 1 base and J by 3 bases, and 12 bases separated the two germline ends. Germline V gene data show CDR1 as SNHLY and CDR2 as FYNNEI. The CDR3 DNA is TGTGCCAGCAGTGAAGTGGCAGGGTCAGACACTGAAGCTTTCTTT. Protein product: CASSEVAGSDTEAFF.

The chain carries TRBV11-2 and TRBJ2-3, with no clear D. CDR1 and CDR2 from the germline V gene are SGHAT and FQNNGV. CDR3 length equals 16 residues. Trimming pared 2 bases from V and 3 bases from J, leaving 15 bases between. The CDR3: CASSLFPSLLTDTQYF. CDR3 in DNA: TGTGCCAGCAGCTTATTTCCCTCCTTATTAACAGATACGCAGTATTTT.

The chain has TRBV5-4 and TRBJ2-6; D not certain. The CDR3 totals 15 residues. Germline V gene data show CDR1 as SGHNT and CDR2 as YYREEE (reference sequence). Trimming removed 0 bases at V and 0 bases at J, with 4 bases between. The DNA for the CDR3 is TGTGCCAGCAGCTTGGGAGACTCTGGGGCCAACGTCCTGACTTTC. This translates into CASSLGDSGANVLTF.

CDR3: CASSPPLTEGYGYTF. CDR3 in DNA: TGTGCCAGCAGCCCCCCCCTGACGGAGGGCTATGGCTACACCTTC. The chain carries TRBV13 and TRBJ1-2; D gene uncertain. Trimming shortened V by 5 bases and J by 4 bases, and 17 bases separated the two germline ends. CDR1 and CDR2 (germline): PRHDT, FYEKMQ (reference sequence). The CDR3 is 15 amino acids.

The J gene is TRBJ2-1, the V gene TRBV7-6; 9 bases are shared with TRBD2. V lost 7 bases to trimming and J lost 9 bases; unmatched junction nucleotides: 10. Germline lookup yields CDR1 SGHVS and CDR2 FNYEAQ. The CDR3 spans 14 residues. CDR3 loop: CASTTGTSSTEQFF. DNA of the CDR3: TGTGCCAGCACAACGGGGACTAGCTCCACTGAGCAGTTCTTC.

The chain has TRBV6-6 and TRBJ2-3; 11 bases fit TRBD1. This CDR3 is built from 15 residues. Trimming at V came to 6 bases and at J to 5 bases, leaving 7 bases not matched to a gene. Looked up from germline, CDR1 is MNHNY and CDR2 is SVGAGI (reference sequence). CDR3 loop: CASRRTGGAGDTQYF. The CDR3 DNA is TGTGCCAGCAGAAGGACAGGGGGCGCAGGAGATACGCAGTATTTT.

The V call is TRBV27, the J call TRBJ2-5; D might be TRBD2 (5 bases). V lost 4 bases to trimming and J lost 1 base, with 16 bases between them. This CDR3 has 16 amino acids. Per the germline V gene, CDR1 is MNHEY and CDR2 is SMNVEV (reference sequence). CDR3 DNA: TGTGCCAGCAGTTCCTCCCGGGCCGGAGGCCAAGAGACCCAGTACTTC. It is translated as CASSSSRAGGQETQYF.

V gene TRBV5-1 combines with J gene TRBJ2-2; TRBD2 matches 9 bases. CDR3 size: 16 residues. Trimming cost V 0 bases and J 1 base; bases outside gene matches: 1. The germline V gene encodes CDR1 SGHRS and CDR2 YFSETQ. The CDR3 reads CASSLATSGNTGELFF. The CDR3, as DNA: TGCGCCAGCAGCTTGGCGACTAGCGGGAACACCGGGGAGCTGTTTTTT.

The V and J genes are TRBV18 and TRBJ1-2; D unresolved. Germline CDR1 reads KGHSH; CDR2 reads LQKENI. Trimming removed 3 bases at V and 3 bases at J, with 14 bases between. The CDR3 runs 15 residues. This CDR3 is CASSPQLGGDYGYTF. CDR3 DNA: TGTGCCAGCTCACCCCAGTTAGGCGGGGACTATGGCTACACCTTC.

The CDR3 DNA reads TGTGCTAGGGGGCTACAGGGGAATGCAGATACGCAGTATTTT. Protein product: CARGLQGNADTQYF. The chain recombines TRBV12-5 with TRBJ2-3, with 7 bases matching TRBD1. This CDR3 spans 14 amino acids. Trimming removed 9 bases from V and 4 bases from J; junction bases left unmatched: 10. Germline V gene sequence: CDR1 LGHNT, CDR2 FRNRAP.

V gene TRBV6-5 combines with J gene TRBJ1-5, with a weak D call TRBD1 (6 bases). Per germline, CDR1 MNHEY and CDR2 SVGAGI. The CDR3 has 13 residues. Between the trimmed V and J ends, which lost 4 bases and 5 bases, there was a span of 9 bases. The CDR3 loop reads CASSLDSYQPQHF. CDR3 sequence (DNA): TGTGCCAGCAGTTTGGACAGCTATCAGCCCCAGCATTTT.

The chain joins TRBV4-3 to TRBJ1-1, with D possibly being TRBD1 (5 bases). In germline, CDR1 is LGHNA, CDR2 YSLEER. This CDR3 is 16 amino acids long. Trimming pared 0 bases from V and 1 base from J, leaving 12 bases between. The CDR3 loop reads CASSQDQPGSNTEAFF. The CDR3 DNA is TGCGCCAGCAGCCAAGATCAGCCAGGGTCGAACACTGAAGCTTTCTTT.

The chain carries TRBV29-1 and TRBJ2-5; TRBD2 might be the D (6 bases). The germline gives CDR1 SQVTM, CDR2 ANQGSEA. V was shortened by 2 bases and J by 3 bases, with 7 bases between the two germline ends. The CDR3 extends over 12 amino acids. CDR3 in amino acids: CSVESGEETQYF. CDR3 nucleotide sequence: TGCAGCGTTGAATCGGGGGAAGAGACCCAGTACTTC.

J is TRBJ1-2 and V is TRBV23-1, with D hard to call. TRBV23-1 qualifies as an ORF whose function is uncertain. This CDR3 region has 16 residues. The ends were cut back, 1 base at V and 4 bases at J, with 16 bases in the middle. This CDR3 is CASSQLHLGEVYGYTF. CDR3 nucleotides: TGCGCCAGCAGTCAATTACACCTCGGCGAGGTCTATGGCTACACCTTC.

This sequence joins TRBV27 and TRBJ2-3; D is perhaps TRBD1 (6 bases). This CDR3 contains 15 residues. Germline lookup yields CDR1 MNHEY and CDR2 SMNVEV (reference sequence). Between the trimmed V and J ends, which lost 7 bases and 4 bases, there was a span of 18 bases. CDR3 loop: CASTPLQGKSDTQYF. The CDR3 DNA follows: TGTGCCAGCACCCCCCTGCAGGGGAAATCAGATACGCAGTATTTT.

The genes are TRBV5-1 and TRBJ2-5, with D perhaps TRBD1 (5 bases). CDR1 SGHRS and CDR2 YFSETQ come from the germline V gene. The CDR3 sequence is 16 residues long. Trimming cost V 1 base and J 7 bases, with 20 bases left between them. CDR3 nucleotide sequence: TGCGCCAGCAGCTTGACTTTTGGGGCGACCCAGATGACCCAGTACTTC. Amino acid sequence: CASSLTFGATQMTQYF.

This chain uses TRBV6-4 with TRBJ2-1; a possible D gene is TRBD2 (6 bases). The CDR3 is made up of 14 amino acids. The germline V gene has CDR1 MRHNA and CDR2 SNTAGT. V was pared by 6 bases and J by 8 bases, with 17 bases between. CDR3 DNA: TGTGCCAGCAGCCACTCGGGGGAGAGACATGAGCAGTTCTTC. The encoded protein is CASSHSGERHEQFF.

The rearrangement joins TRBV6-5 to TRBJ2-5; 9 nucleotides line up with TRBD1. With 5 bases clipped from V and 7 bases from J, the junction kept 11 bases outside the gene matches. The CDR3 spans 15 residues. Germline V gene lookup returns CDR1 MNHEY and CDR2 SVGAGI. CDR3 sequence: CASSASGTGSATQYF. DNA for the CDR3: TGTGCCAGCAGTGCCTCCGGGACAGGGTCGGCGACCCAGTACTTC.